Many counts were recorded for the clone carrying this T cell receptor (beta chain). No antigen is known for it. This specimen belongs to a study of T cell repertoires in cytomegalovirus infection. Study-wide context: Indicated by public TCR beta signatures were CMV infection and matching HLA type. Overall study results and limits: It was HLA-C-restricted CMV-specific TCR beta clonotypes that dominated the response ex vivo. Adding up the frequency of public TCR beta families identified people who carried CMV plus the relevant HLA.

One entry per CDR3 protein results from TCRdb running MiXCR on the reads. The sample yields approximately 170,000 distinct CDR3 sequences, about 15% seen once. Sequenced sample: PBMCs. This clonotype was sampled from a human donor in good health (CMV status not recorded). Some clones in this sample may be carry-over from other donors' samples.

As DNA, the CDR3 is TGTGCCAGCAGTGGAGGGGACAGGGTGAGCCAAGAGACCCAGTACTTC. Translating it yields CASSGGDRVSQETQYF. The rearrangement links TRBV12-3 or TRBV12-4 to TRBJ2-5; TRBD1 aligns across 9 bases. The V gene end was trimmed by 5 bases and the J gene end by 1 base; junction bases not matched to a gene: 8. This CDR3 comprises 16 residues.